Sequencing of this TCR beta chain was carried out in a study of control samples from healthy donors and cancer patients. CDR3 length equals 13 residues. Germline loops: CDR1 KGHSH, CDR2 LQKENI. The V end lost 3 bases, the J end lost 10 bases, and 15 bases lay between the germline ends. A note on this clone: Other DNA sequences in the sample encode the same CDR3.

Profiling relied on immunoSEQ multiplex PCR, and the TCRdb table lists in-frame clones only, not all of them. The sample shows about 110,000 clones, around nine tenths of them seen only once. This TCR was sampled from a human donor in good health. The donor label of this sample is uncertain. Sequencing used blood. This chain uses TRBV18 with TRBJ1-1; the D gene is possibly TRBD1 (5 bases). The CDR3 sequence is CASSPGNPGGAFF. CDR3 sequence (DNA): TGTGCCAGCTCACCTGGTAATCCGGGGGGAGCTTTCTTT.